The 7 T cell receptor beta chains listed next were all sequenced from one sample in a study of Graves' ophthalmopathy and Graves' hyperthyroidism. TCR beta CDR3 regions were amplified from RNA transcripts. First-round RT-PCR with HTBI primers preceded a second-round multiplex PCR. TCRdb processed the multiplex PCR reads anew with MiXCR; each CDR3 protein has one entry. The data contain over a million distinct CDR3 sequences, about 36% of them seen just once; the ten biggest clones take up over 8.5%. Material for sequencing was peripheral blood or thyroid tissue (not recorded which). These receptors all come from an adult man with Graves' hyperthyroidism.

With respect to this clonotype: The conserved closing phenylalanine or tryptophan is absent in this CDR3, likely reflecting a read error. The DNA is left out, because the CDR3 cannot be placed on it with certainty; the CDR3 is given as TCRdb lists it. CDR3 protein: CASSSRRFA. V is TRBV7-8 and J is TRBJ2-2. The V gene's germline CDR1 is SGHVS and CDR2 FQNEAQ. Ends included, the CDR3 has 9 residues.

This clonotype was observed a few times. V usage is TRBV5-6 and J usage is TRBJ1-2; 8 nucleotides agree with TRBD1. This CDR3 is 14 amino acids long. V shed 4 bases and J 4 bases; nucleotides not matched to a gene: 6. From germline, CDR1 is SGHDT and CDR2 YYEEEE. In nucleotides, the CDR3 is TGTGCCAGCAGCGTCCGGGACAGGAGCTATGGCTACACCTTC. Encoded protein: CASSVRDRSYGYTF.

This clonotype occurred many times. The chain recombines TRBV5-8 with TRBJ2-7; 8 nucleotides line up with TRBD1. The ends lost 0 bases at V and 5 bases at J; junction bases unmatched: 4. The V gene's germline CDR1 is SGHTS and CDR2 YDEGEE. The CDR3 is 14 amino acids. CDR3 protein: CASSLAGGRHEQYF. CDR3 bases: TGTGCCAGCAGCTTGGCAGGGGGCAGGCACGAGCAGTACTTC.

The chain links TRBV9 to TRBJ2-7; 7 positions match TRBD1. J lost 2 bases, V lost 3 bases, and 8 bases had no gene match. Germline-derived CDR1 and CDR2 are SGDLS and YYNGEE. The CDR3 covers 15 residues. The CDR3 DNA is TGTGCCAGCAGCGAAGGAGGACAGGAGACCTACGAGCAGTACTTC. This gives the protein CASSEGGQETYEQYF.

In its sample, this clonotype was seen a few times. The chain carries TRBV2 and TRBJ2-7, with D uncertain. With 2 bases removed from V and 2 bases from J, the gap between germline ends came to 10 bases. Germline assignment: CDR1 SNHLY and CDR2 FYNNEI. CDR3 length: 14 residues. The CDR3 region is CASSEPVEPYEQYF. The CDR3 DNA reads TGTGCCAGCAGTGAACCAGTCGAACCCTACGAGCAGTACTTC.

At least ten counts were recorded for this clonotype. This chain connects TRBV24-1 to TRBJ2-6; D gene uncertain. Germline CDR1 KGHDR, CDR2 SFDVKD. V lost 4 bases to trimming and J lost 4 bases, with 19 bases between them. CDR3 length equals 18 residues. The CDR3: CATSDRTTDTVGANVLTF. CDR3 in DNA: TGTGCCACCAGTGACCGCACGACCGATACGGTAGGGGCCAACGTCCTGACTTTC.

This clonotype has ten or more counts. The chain carries TRBV7-2 and TRBJ2-7; the D gene could be TRBD1 or TRBD2 (5 bases each). Germline-derived CDR1 and CDR2 are SGHTA and FQGNSA. The V end lost 4 bases, the J end lost 0 bases, and 13 bases lay between the germline ends. CDR3 length: 15 amino acids. The CDR3 sequence: CASSSRGTYSYEQYF. The CDR3 DNA follows: TGTGCCAGCAGCTCCCGAGGGACCTACTCCTACGAGCAGTACTTC.